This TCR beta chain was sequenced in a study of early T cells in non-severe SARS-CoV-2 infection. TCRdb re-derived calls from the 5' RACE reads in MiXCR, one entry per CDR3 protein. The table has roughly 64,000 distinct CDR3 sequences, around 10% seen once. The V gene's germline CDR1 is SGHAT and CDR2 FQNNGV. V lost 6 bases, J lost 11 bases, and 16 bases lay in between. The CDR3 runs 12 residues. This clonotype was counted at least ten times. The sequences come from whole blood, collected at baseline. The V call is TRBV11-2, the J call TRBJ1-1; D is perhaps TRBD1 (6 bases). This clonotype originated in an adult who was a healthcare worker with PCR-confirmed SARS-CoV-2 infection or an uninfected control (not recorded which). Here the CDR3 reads CASRPGGRDAFF. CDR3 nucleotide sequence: TGTGCCAGCAGGCCTGGGGGGCGGGATGCTTTCTTT.